The T cell receptor (beta chain) under discussion was sequenced for a study of yellow fever vaccine responses in identical twins. General observations from the study: Each twin's T cell response to the vaccine was reported to look partly convergent and partly personalized.

MiXCR was run by TCRdb on the RT-PCR reads, yielding one entry per CDR3 protein. This table has approximately 2,500 distinct CDR3 sequences, roughly 90% appearing once. The CDR3 is 18 amino acids. Per germline, CDR1 MNHEY and CDR2 SMNVEV (reference sequence). As regards this clonotype: Its antigen is as yet unknown. The junction and the germline gene differ at one end; a read error may be behind it.

The J gene is TRBJ2-7, the V gene TRBV27; D unresolved. This sequence originates from a woman between 18 and 30 years old who received the yellow fever vaccine. Sequencing was performed on T cells from blood (PBMCs), unsorted or a sorted subset (not recorded which), taken before or after yellow fever vaccination (not recorded which). CDR3 protein: CTSSLSPSRGRTPYEQYF. The CDR3, as DNA: TGCACCAGCAGTTTATCGCCTAGTAGAGGTCGTACACCCTACGAGCAGTACTTC.